The 20 T cell receptor beta chains reported below all come from one sample, sequenced in a study of T cells after yellow fever vaccination. TCRdb redid the calling of the 5' RACE reads with MiXCR, one entry per CDR3 protein. The sample has about 300,000 distinct CDR3 sequences, 3% to 4.5% seen once; the top ten hold approximately 24%. The sequences come from PBMCs, collected 5 days after the yellow fever booster vaccination. Receptors were obtained from a man aged 18 to 35 who received the YFV17D yellow fever vaccine.

The chain joins TRBV29-1 to TRBJ2-1; 8 bases are shared with TRBD1. Germline V gene lookup returns CDR1 SQVTM and CDR2 ANQGSEA. V trimming: 3 bases; J trimming: 8 bases; junction bases outside the gene matches: 6. The CDR3 has 13 residues. The CDR3 spells CSVDGQGLDEQFF. The CDR3 DNA reads as TGCAGCGTTGATGGACAGGGCCTCGATGAGCAGTTCTTC.

This clonotype occurred many times. This chain uses TRBV29-1 with TRBJ1-1; possibly TRBD1 for D (5 bases). The V end lost 7 bases, the J end lost 1 base, and 10 bases lay between the germline ends. Germline V gives CDR1 SQVTM, CDR2 ANQGSEA. The CDR3 has 12 residues. Here the CDR3 DNA reads TGCAGCGCTATGACAGAGAACACTGAAGCTTTCTTT. Its translation: CSAMTENTEAFF.

This clonotype was seen only a few times. V gene TRBV5-6 combines with J gene TRBJ2-7, with D maybe TRBD1 (6 bases). CDR3 length: 13 amino acids. Trimming pared 5 bases from V and 2 bases from J, leaving 11 bases between. Germline CDR1 reads SGHDT; CDR2 reads YYEEEE. CDR3 region: CASRLQGPYEQYF. Written as DNA, the CDR3 is TGTGCCAGCAGATTACAGGGCCCCTACGAGCAGTACTTC.

This clonotype came up a few times. The genes are TRBV20-1 and TRBJ2-1, with a possible D match to TRBD2 (6 bases). The CDR3 covers 16 residues. The V and J ends lost 5 bases and 5 bases respectively, with 22 bases between them. Germline assignment: CDR1 DFQATT and CDR2 SNEGSKA (reference sequence). This CDR3 reads CSAFSQGRGYDNEQFF. The DNA for the CDR3 is TGCAGTGCTTTCTCGCAGGGTCGGGGGTACGACAATGAGCAGTTCTTC.

This clonotype was recorded a few times. CDR3 protein: CASSYTGEEKLFF. The CDR3 bases are TGTGCCAGCAGTTACACAGGGGAGGAAAAACTGTTTTTT. This chain joins TRBV6-5 and TRBJ1-4, with 7 bases that match TRBD1. This CDR3 region has 13 residues. After removal of 2 bases from V and 8 bases from J, the junction contained 2 bases not matched to a gene. The germline CDR1 and CDR2 sequences are MNHEY and SVGAGI.

This clonotype was seen only a few times. This chain uses TRBV7-2 with TRBJ1-5, with a weak D call TRBD1 (5 bases). V was pared by 3 bases and J by 7 bases, with 10 bases between. The CDR3 loop spans 13 amino acids. The V gene's germline CDR1 is SGHTA and CDR2 FQGNSA. CDR3 sequence (DNA): TGTGCCAGCAGCTTGGTAGGGGTCCAGCCCCAGCATTTT. Protein product: CASSLVGVQPQHF. The full variable domain, its missing parts supplied by reference TRBV7-2 and TRBJ1-5, is GAGVSQSPSNKVTEKGKDVELRCDPISGHTALYWYRQSLGQGLEFLIYFQGNSAPDKSGLPSDRFSAERTGGSVSTLTIQRTQQEDSAVYLCASSLVGVQPQHFGDGTRLSIL.

The rearrangement links TRBV15 to TRBJ2-1, with D maybe TRBD2 (6 bases). V was clipped by 1 base and J by 8 bases, with 24 bases between them. The CDR3 is 18 residues long. Germline V gene data show CDR1 as LNHNV and CDR2 as YYDKDF (reference sequence). The CDR3 region has the DNA TGTGCCACCAGCAGAGTCGTGAGGGCTAGCGTTAACTGGGATGAGCAGTTCTTC. Residues: CATSRVVRASVNWDEQFF.

This clonotype was found many times. The J gene is TRBJ2-5, the V gene TRBV5-1; 9 bases are shared with TRBD2. V gave up 0 bases and J gave up 5 bases; unmatched junction bases: 2. CDR1 and CDR2 from the germline V gene are SGHRS and YFSETQ. The CDR3 covers 14 residues. CDR3 in amino acids: CASSLAGLAETQYF. Written as DNA, the CDR3 is TGCGCCAGCAGCTTGGCCGGACTAGCGGAGACCCAGTACTTC.

This clonotype was picked up a small number of times. The V call is TRBV28, the J call TRBJ1-3, with D tentatively TRBD1 (5 bases). CDR1 and CDR2 from the germline V gene are MDHEN and SYDVKM. CDR3 size: 16 residues. V lost 6 bases and J 1 base, leaving 16 bases between the germline ends. The CDR3 coding sequence is TGTGCCAGCAGCCTGGCGGGACTTCTATCTGGAAACACCATATATTTT. Translated: CASSLAGLLSGNTIYF.

In this sample, this clonotype turned up a few times. This rearrangement joins TRBV29-1 to TRBJ2-7, with D hard to call. Per the germline V gene, CDR1 is SQVTM and CDR2 is ANQGSEA. Between the trimmed V and J ends, which lost 5 bases and 2 bases, there was a span of 10 bases. The CDR3 length is 12 residues. The CDR3 DNA follows: TGCAGCGTTCTCGACAAGCCCTACGAGCAGTACTTC. It specifies CSVLDKPYEQYF.

The V call is TRBV19, the J call TRBJ2-1; 7 bases match TRBD1. J gave up 9 bases and V 8 bases, and 4 bases lay outside the gene matches. This CDR3 contains 11 residues. Looked up from germline, CDR1 is LNHDA and CDR2 is SQIVND (reference sequence). CDR3 region: CASQGELEQFF. CDR3 bases: TGTGCCAGTCAGGGGGAGCTTGAGCAGTTCTTC.

This clonotype was picked up many times. V is TRBV20-1 and J is TRBJ2-6; the D is unclear. The CDR3 runs to 15 residues. The V end was cut by 3 bases, the J end by 0 bases, with 9 bases between. The germline gives CDR1 DFQATT, CDR2 SNEGSKA (reference sequence). The chain's CDR3 is CSARAGSSGANVLTF. CDR3 DNA: TGCAGTGCTAGGGCAGGATCCTCTGGGGCCAACGTCCTGACTTTC.

Many counts were recorded for this clonotype. The rearrangement joins TRBV6-2 or TRBV6-3 to TRBJ1-1, with 9 bases identical to TRBD1. CDR1 and CDR2 from the germline V gene are MNHEY and SVGEGT. V dropped 2 bases and J dropped 6; count of bases not matched to a gene: 7. This CDR3 is built from 15 residues. CDR3 amino acids: CASSYRVGQGPEAFF. The CDR3 bases are TGTGCCAGCAGTTACCGCGTGGGACAGGGACCTGAAGCTTTCTTT.

This clonotype has at least ten counts. This sequence joins TRBV20-1 and TRBJ2-5, with D perhaps given as TRBD1 or TRBD2 (5 bases each). Trimming removed 5 bases from V and 4 bases from J, with 8 bases in between. Germline V gene lookup returns CDR1 DFQATT and CDR2 SNEGSKA (reference sequence). This CDR3 is built from 11 residues. CDR3 DNA: TGCAGTGCTCGGGACCGAGAGACCCAGTACTTC. It encodes CSARDRETQYF.

J is TRBJ2-7 and V is TRBV4-1; tentatively, D is TRBD1 (5 bases). This CDR3 has 14 residues. The germline V gene has CDR1 MGHRA and CDR2 YSYEKL. Trimming left V 1 base short and J 1 base short, with 8 bases between. Here the CDR3 reads CASSQGGSSYEQYV. The CDR3 DNA reads TGCGCCAGCAGCCAAGGGGGCTCGTCCTACGAGCAGTACGTC.

This clonotype was seen only a few times. The V gene is TRBV20-1, the J gene TRBJ2-7; unclear D gene. This CDR3 region has 11 residues. Deletions cut 4 bases from V and 6 bases from J, with 10 bases between. The germline CDR1 and CDR2 sequences are DFQATT and SNEGSKA (reference sequence). CDR3 DNA: TGCAGTGCTATGGCTGGGCCCGAGCAGTACTTC. Translating gives CSAMAGPEQYF.

The J gene is TRBJ1-6, the V gene TRBV10-3; tentatively, D is TRBD1 (5 bases). Germline V gives CDR1 ENHRY, CDR2 SYGVKD. V was pared by 2 bases and J by 4 bases, with 9 bases between. The CDR3 consists of 15 residues. The CDR3 sequence is CAISERGGYNSPLHF. CDR3 bases: TGTGCCATCAGTGAGCGGGGGGGGTATAATTCACCCCTCCACTTT.

This clonotype has more than one count but fewer than ten. This chain joins TRBV23-1 and TRBJ2-3; 7 bases are shared with TRBD2. TRBV23-1 qualifies as an ORF whose function is uncertain. With 4 bases clipped from V and 5 bases from J, the junction kept 15 bases outside the gene matches. The CDR3 consists of 17 residues. CDR3: CASSLGRGRGRGDTQYF. The CDR3 DNA reads TGCGCCAGCAGTCTCGGACGAGGGCGGGGGAGAGGAGATACGCAGTATTTT.

This clonotype came up many times. In nucleotides, the CDR3 is TGTGCCAGCAGCTTGGTAGGCGGACTCTCCTACAATGAGCAGTTCTTC. It codes for CASSLVGGLSYNEQFF. This chain connects TRBV7-9 to TRBJ2-1, with a tentative D call TRBD2 (5 bases). CDR1 is SEHNR and CDR2 is FQNEAQ in the germline V gene (reference sequence). There are 16 residues in the CDR3. V lost 3 bases and J 0 bases, leaving 12 bases between the germline ends.

The rearrangement uses TRBV7-9 and TRBJ1-5, with D perhaps TRBD1 (6 bases). In germline, CDR1 is SEHNR, CDR2 FQNEAQ (reference sequence). There are 16 residues in the CDR3. With 6 bases removed from V and 2 bases from J, the gap between germline ends came to 17 bases. CDR3 DNA sequence: TGTGCCAGCAGTATATCGGGGGGCGGAGGCAATCAGCCCCAGCATTTT. This codes for CASSISGGGGNQPQHF.